These 23 T cell receptor beta chains came from one sample sequenced in a study of Tregs in tolerant kidney transplant recipients. Generated by immunoSEQ multiplex PCR, the TCRdb table keeps only in-frame clones and is missing some. The sample contains under 20,000 clones, around four fifths of which appear only once. Specimen: Tregs from blood. These receptor sequences come from a human donor in good health.

V usage is TRBV9 and J usage is TRBJ1-2; TRBD1 aligns across 8 bases. The trim removed 4 bases at V and 3 bases at J, leaving 8 bases unmatched. Per germline, CDR1 SGDLS and CDR2 YYNGEE. This CDR3 is 15 amino acids long. CDR3 sequence: CASSPKTGAHYGYTF. CDR3 coding DNA: TGTGCCAGCAGCCCCAAGACAGGGGCCCACTATGGCTACACCTTC.

A few counts support this clone. The chain combines TRBV11-2 with TRBJ2-5; the match to TRBD2 covers 9 bases. The germline CDR1 and CDR2 sequences are SGHAT and FQNNGV. The CDR3 has 16 amino acids. V shed 2 bases, J shed 5 bases, and the junction held 9 bases outside the gene matches. The CDR3 nucleotides are TGTGCCAGCAGCTTATTCGGGGCGGGAGGGGAGGAGACCCAGTACTTC. This translates into CASSLFGAGGEETQYF.

The chain links TRBV5-4 to TRBJ2-7; maybe TRBD1 (5 bases). The germline V and J ends were trimmed by 4 bases and 0 bases, with 11 bases remaining between them. In germline, CDR1 is SGHNT, CDR2 YYREEE (reference sequence). This CDR3 comprises 14 residues. CDR3 in amino acids: CASSSMGRSYEQYF. The CDR3 bases are TGTGCCAGCAGCAGCATGGGGCGCTCCTACGAGCAGTACTTC.

V usage is TRBV28 and J usage is TRBJ2-4, with TRBD1 matching 8 bases. Losses at the gene ends were 4 bases for V and 7 bases for J; bases not matched to a gene: 3. The CDR3 loop spans 13 amino acids. The germline V gene has CDR1 MDHEN and CDR2 SYDVKM. CDR3 in amino acids: CASSYRTGNIQYF. DNA for the CDR3: TGTGCCAGCAGTTACAGGACAGGGAACATTCAGTACTTC.

The chain combines TRBV5-6 with TRBJ1-2; TRBD1 is a possible D gene (5 bases). The V end lost 3 bases, the J end lost 7 bases, and 10 bases lay between the germline ends. The CDR3 runs to 12 residues. From germline, CDR1 is SGHDT and CDR2 YYEEEE. The DNA of the CDR3 is TGTGCCAGCAGCTCGGGGAGGGGTGGCTACACCTTC. It translates to CASSSGRGGYTF.

The chain carries TRBV14 and TRBJ1-2, with TRBD1 matching over 9 bases. Germline V gene lookup returns CDR1 SGHDN and CDR2 FVKESK. V was pared by 8 bases and J by 12 bases, with 7 bases of the junction left unmatched. The CDR3 loop spans 11 amino acids. Here the CDR3 DNA reads TGTGCCAGCGGGACAGGGATCCGGCACACCTTC. Encoded protein: CASGTGIRHTF.

CDR3 sequence: CASSLRRGNEQFF. CDR3 DNA: TGTGCCAGCAGTTTACGCAGGGGGAATGAGCAGTTCTTC. This rearrangement joins TRBV27 to TRBJ2-1, with 7 bases that match TRBD1. V lost 2 bases and J lost 7; bases outside the gene matches: 2. The CDR3 loop spans 13 amino acids. The germline CDR1 and CDR2 sequences are MNHEY and SMNVEV (reference sequence).

The chain carries TRBV7-2 and TRBJ1-1; 8 nucleotides line up with TRBD1. V shed 5 bases and J 4 bases; nucleotides not matched to a gene: 3. This CDR3 has 13 amino acids. Germline CDR1 SGHTA, CDR2 FQGNSA. CDR3 bases: TGTGCCAGCAGCCGAGACAGGGGCACTGAAGCTTTCTTT. Amino acid sequence: CASSRDRGTEAFF.

The chain joins TRBV5-4 to TRBJ2-1, with 16 bases fitting TRBD2. The CDR3 covers 17 residues. The V segment lost 3 bases and the J segment 9 bases; nucleotides outside the gene matches: 9. Germline V gene lookup returns CDR1 SGHNT and CDR2 YYREEE (reference sequence). This chain's CDR3 is CASSSGTSGGAGAEQFF. CDR3 nucleotides: TGTGCCAGCAGCTCCGGGACTAGCGGGGGGGCCGGTGCTGAGCAGTTCTTC.

The chain links TRBV4-2 to TRBJ1-6, with D perhaps TRBD1 (5 bases). The length of the CDR3 is 15 residues. The V end was cut by 4 bases, the J end by 0 bases, with 7 bases between. Germline V CDR1 and CDR2: LGHNA, YNFKEQ. The CDR3 DNA follows: TGTGCCAGCAGCCGGGGGAGCTCCTATAATTCACCCCTCCACTTT. Translation: CASSRGSSYNSPLHF.

The rearrangement joins TRBV6-5 to TRBJ2-5; TRBD2 agrees at 7 bases. Germline assignment: CDR1 MNHEY and CDR2 SVGAGI. J was trimmed by 5 bases and V by 6 bases; bases with no gene match: 9. The CDR3 is 14 amino acids. The chain's CDR3 is CASRDSGGRETQYF. Written as DNA, the CDR3 is TGTGCCAGCAGGGACTCGGGAGGCCGGGAGACCCAGTACTTC.

This clone appeared once. This sequence joins TRBV9 and TRBJ1-1; D gene uncertain. With 1 base removed from V and 3 bases from J, the gap between germline ends came to 7 bases. Germline V CDR1 and CDR2: SGDLS, YYNGEE. There are 13 residues in the CDR3. The CDR3 nucleotides are TGTGCCAGCAGCGTACAGAGGGACACTGAAGCTTTCTTT. The encoded protein is CASSVQRDTEAFF.

The chain uses TRBV4-3 and TRBJ2-5, with TRBD1 as a possible D gene (6 bases). Trimming shortened V by 0 bases and J by 4 bases, and 18 bases separated the two germline ends. CDR1 is LGHNA, CDR2 YSLEER, per germline. The CDR3 contains 17 residues. Here the CDR3 reads CASSQDRGRGVSETQYF. CDR3 DNA sequence: TGCGCCAGCAGCCAAGATAGGGGCAGGGGTGTCTCAGAGACCCAGTACTTC.

Details on this clone: At one of its ends the junction is not consistent with the germline gene, which may arise from a read error. The CDR3 DNA reads TGTGCCAGCACCGTCCCGGGACAGGGAGAGGGGGCGAACGCTGAAGCTTTCTTT. This codes for CASTVPGQGEGANAEAFF. The chain links TRBV27 to TRBJ1-1; 9 bases are shared with TRBD1. Germline V CDR1 and CDR2: MNHEY, SMNVEV (reference sequence). The CDR3 is 18 amino acids.

V gene TRBV9 combines with J gene TRBJ2-5, with a possible D match to TRBD2 (7 bases). The CDR3 is 15 residues long. The V gene lost 4 bases and the J gene lost 3 bases, with 16 bases spanning the gap. CDR1 SGDLS and CDR2 YYNGEE come from the germline V gene. This chain's CDR3 is CASSRFGGAEETQYF. The DNA of the CDR3 is TGTGCCAGCAGCCGCTTTGGGGGGGCCGAAGAGACCCAGTACTTC.

This chain joins TRBV5-1 and TRBJ1-3; D may be TRBD1 (5 bases). Germline V CDR1 and CDR2: SGHRS, YFSETQ. This CDR3 is 14 amino acids long. Trimming stripped 2 bases from V and 0 bases from J, with 6 bases between. The CDR3 region is CASSLGASGNTIYF. CDR3 in DNA: TGCGCCAGCAGCTTAGGGGCCTCTGGAAACACCATATATTTT.

This chain links TRBV7-2 with TRBJ2-6; D perhaps matches TRBD2 (6 bases). CDR3 length equals 18 residues. Between the trimmed V and J ends, which lost 4 bases and 0 bases, there was a span of 16 bases. Per the germline V gene, CDR1 is SGHTA and CDR2 is FQGNSA. CDR3 sequence reads: CASSSWRGPSSGANVLTF. CDR3 nucleotide sequence: TGTGCCAGCAGCTCCTGGAGGGGTCCCAGCTCTGGGGCCAACGTCCTGACTTTC. The variable domain in full, completed from reference TRBV7-2 and TRBJ2-6, reads GAGVSQSPSNKVTEKGKDVELRCDPISGHTALYWYRQSLGQGLEFLIYFQGNSAPDKSGLPSDRFSAERTGGSVSTLTIQRTQQEDSAVYLCASSSWRGPSSGANVLTFGAGSRLTVL.

The rearrangement uses TRBV11-1 and TRBJ1-1; 7 positions agree with TRBD1. The V gene end was trimmed by 5 bases and the J gene end by 6 bases; junction bases not matched to a gene: 12. CDR3 length equals 15 residues. Germline V gives CDR1 SGHAT, CDR2 FQDESV (reference sequence). Here the CDR3 DNA reads TGTGCCAGCAGCCTCCACAGGGGCCGAGGGTCTGAAGCTTTCTTT. Translated, it gives CASSLHRGRGSEAFF.

The genes are TRBV6-1 and TRBJ2-7; D is unresolved. CDR1 and CDR2 (germline): MNHNS, SASEGT. The CDR3 is made up of 11 amino acids. Trimming took off 10 bases at V and 3 bases at J, with 10 bases between the two ends. The CDR3 nucleotides read TGTGCCACCAGCGCAATCTACGAGCAGTACTTC. This codes for CATSAIYEQYF.

CDR3 bases: TGCGCCAGCAGCCAACGGGCCCCCTCCTACGAGCAGTACTTC. Its protein is CASSQRAPSYEQYF. The chain links TRBV4-1 to TRBJ2-7; no clear D gene. The CDR3 covers 14 residues. CDR1 and CDR2 from the germline V gene are MGHRA and YSYEKL. V lost 2 bases to trimming and J lost 0 bases, with 8 bases between them.

The CDR3: CASSYVPGSVQFF. For the CDR3, the DNA is TGTGCCAGCAGTTACGTCCCAGGGTCCGTGCAGTTCTTC. The rearrangement links TRBV6-5 to TRBJ2-1, with D possibly TRBD1 on 5 matching bases. Per germline, CDR1 MNHEY and CDR2 SVGAGI. CDR3 length: 13 residues. With 2 bases removed from V and 12 bases from J, the gap between germline ends came to 14 bases.

The count of this clone is one. The gene calls are TRBV11-3 and TRBJ2-7; 11 bases match TRBD2. The CDR3 is 16 residues long. Germline CDR1 reads SGHNT; CDR2 reads YENEEA. After removal of 2 bases from V and 7 bases from J, the junction contained 10 bases not matched to a gene. The CDR3 spells CASSLFGLAGPLEQYF. The CDR3, as DNA: TGTGCCAGCAGCTTATTCGGACTAGCGGGCCCCTTAGAGCAGTACTTC.

The chain uses TRBV18 and TRBJ1-1, with D maybe TRBD1 (5 bases). Germline CDR1 reads KGHSH; CDR2 reads LQKENI. V lost 4 bases and J 6 bases, leaving 12 bases between the germline ends. The CDR3 contains 13 residues. The CDR3 sequence: CASSRQGWAEAFF. The CDR3 nucleotides read TGTGCCAGCTCACGTCAGGGTTGGGCTGAAGCTTTCTTT. Based on the CDR3 plus reference TRBV18 and TRBJ1-1, the full variable domain is NAGVMQNPRHLVRRRGQEARLRCSPMKGHSHVYWYRQLPEEGLKFMVYLQKENIIDESGMPKERFSAEFPKEGPSILRIQQVVRGDSAAYFCASSRQGWAEAFFGQGTRLTVV.